One sample yielded the 18 T cell receptor beta chains listed below, sequenced in a study of regulatory T cells in long-lasting Graves disease. Time point indicated: newly diagnosed GD, antithyroid drugs for less than 3 months. Scientists built the TCR library using RNA that was extracted from PBMCs. The TCR beta library used iRepertoire HTBI primers with Arm-PCR amplification of CDR3. TCRdb independently ran MiXCR on the multiplex PCR reads; one entry per CDR3 protein. Of about 430,000 distinct CDR3 sequences in the sample, roughly 15% were seen once. These data were also filed under a second study, of T cells in Graves' hyperthyroidism and ophthalmopathy.

The material sequenced was peripheral blood mononuclear cells (PBMCs), taken at new diagnosis, from a patient treated with antithyroid drugs. These receptor sequences come from a middle-aged woman with Graves disease.

The gene calls are TRBV11-2 and TRBJ2-3; 10 nucleotides match TRBD2. V lost 4 bases and J lost 1; bases outside the gene matches: 5. Germline CDR1 and CDR2: SGHAT and FQNNGV. This CDR3 region has 16 residues. CDR3 DNA sequence: TGTGCCAGCAGCTGGGGAGCGGGAGGGGGCACAGATACGCAGTATTTT. This codes for CASSWGAGGGTDTQYF.

This clonotype was detected many times. The rearrangement links TRBV2 to TRBJ2-3; a weak D match, TRBD1 (7 bases). V dropped 7 bases and J dropped 2 bases, with 10 bases sitting between them. This CDR3 has 13 amino acids. Per the germline V gene, CDR1 is SNHLY and CDR2 is FYNNEI. CDR3 bases: TGTGCCAGCACAGGGGGGATCACAGATACGCAGTATTTT. Protein: CASTGGITDTQYF.

The table lists this clonotype with many counts. The CDR3 nucleotides are TGTGCCAGCAGCCCCTCCGGAGTGGGCGGGCGGGATACGCAGTATTTT. Translation: CASSPSGVGGRDTQYF. The chain links TRBV12-3 or TRBV12-4 to TRBJ2-3, with a possible D match to TRBD2 (5 bases). V lost 6 bases to trimming and J lost 6 bases, with 22 bases between them. The CDR3 runs to 16 residues.

This clonotype has more than one count but fewer than ten. The V gene is TRBV19, the J gene TRBJ1-5, with D tentatively TRBD1 (5 bases). The CDR3 runs to 14 residues. The germline V gene has CDR1 LNHDA and CDR2 SQIVND (reference sequence). The V gene lost 3 bases and the J gene lost 4 bases, with 10 bases spanning the gap. This chain's CDR3 is CASSIRDRNQPQHF. CDR3 nucleotides: TGTGCCAGTAGTATTAGGGACCGGAATCAGCCCCAGCATTTT. Together with reference TRBV19 and TRBJ1-5, the CDR3 gives the full variable domain: DGGITQSPKYLFRKEGQNVTLSCEQNLNHDAMYWYRQDPGQGLRLIYYSQIVNDFQKGDIAEGYSVSREKKESFPLTVTSAQKNPTAFYLCASSIRDRNQPQHFGDGTRLSIL.

The J gene is TRBJ1-6, the V gene TRBV25-1; 8 bases fit TRBD1. The germline V gene encodes CDR1 MGHDK and CDR2 SYGVNS. This CDR3 has 15 residues. The V and J ends lost 0 bases and 17 bases, in that order; junction bases with no gene match: 12. The CDR3 sequence: CASSEYGDRLNVFHF. CDR3 nucleotide sequence: TGTGCCAGCAGTGAATATGGGGACAGGCTCAATGTTTTCCACTTT.

This clonotype appeared a single time. V and J are TRBV19 and TRBJ1-3; unclear D gene. The germline V gene has CDR1 LNHDA and CDR2 SQIVND (reference sequence). This CDR3 comprises 17 residues. Trimming took 4 bases from V and 0 from J, leaving 16 bases between them. The CDR3: CASSKDLPGFSGNTIYF. The CDR3, as DNA: TGTGCCAGTAGTAAAGACCTCCCGGGCTTCTCTGGAAACACCATATATTTT.

As concerns this clonotype: Just one base apart from a much larger clone, this may be a read error. This rearrangement joins TRBV18 to TRBJ2-1, with D perhaps TRBD1 (6 bases). This CDR3 comprises 14 residues. V lost 8 bases and J 3 bases, leaving 14 bases between the germline ends. Germline CDR1 and CDR2: KGHSH and LQKENI. CDR3 in amino acids: CASPNRDNYNEQFF. CDR3 DNA: TGTGCCAGCCCCAACCGGGACAACTACAATGAGCAGTTCTTC.

The rearrangement links TRBV4-1 to TRBJ2-1, with 8 bases identical to TRBD1. The V and J ends lost 0 bases and 8 bases, in that order; junction bases with no gene match: 9. The CDR3 runs to 16 residues. Germline V gene sequence: CDR1 MGHRA, CDR2 YSYEKL. The CDR3 bases are TGCGCCAGCAGCCAAGACCGATGGACAGGGTGCTATGAGCAGTTCTTC. It encodes CASSQDRWTGCYEQFF.

The table lists this clonotype with many counts. This chain links TRBV2 with TRBJ2-6, with 7 bases matching TRBD1. Germline trimming cut 6 bases from V and 0 bases from J; bases unmatched to any gene: 8. This CDR3 region has 17 residues. The V gene's germline CDR1 is SNHLY and CDR2 FYNNEI. The DNA for the CDR3 is TGTGCCAGCAGGAAAACAGGGGATAACTCTGGGGCCAACGTCCTGACTTTC. Protein sequence: CASRKTGDNSGANVLTF. Together with reference TRBV2 and TRBJ2-6, the CDR3 gives the full variable domain: EPEVTQTPSHQVTQMGQEVILRCVPISNHLYFYWYRQILGQKVEFLVSFYNNEISEKSEIFDDQFSVERPDGSNFTLKIRSTKLEDSAMYFCASRKTGDNSGANVLTFGAGSRLTVL.

In this sample, this clonotype turned up a few times. This chain uses TRBV18 with TRBJ2-7, with D tentatively TRBD2 (6 bases). Germline V gene data show CDR1 as KGHSH and CDR2 as LQKENI. The CDR3 covers 14 residues. Deletions cut 3 bases from V and 3 bases from J, with 12 bases between. CDR3 amino acids: CASSPVSGNYEQYF. The DNA for the CDR3 is TGTGCCAGCTCACCTGTTAGCGGAAACTACGAGCAGTACTTC. The whole variable domain, filled in from reference TRBV18 and TRBJ2-7, reads NAGVMQNPRHLVRRRGQEARLRCSPMKGHSHVYWYRQLPEEGLKFMVYLQKENIIDESGMPKERFSAEFPKEGPSILRIQQVVRGDSAAYFCASSPVSGNYEQYFGPGTRLTVT.

This clonotype was picked up many times. The germline gene is not matched at one end of the junction; a read error may be the cause. The genes are TRBV27 and TRBJ2-3; 11 bases line up with TRBD2. This CDR3 region has 14 residues. Germline values: CDR1 MNHEY, CDR2 SMNVEV (reference sequence). This chain's CDR3 is CASTLLAGADTQYF. The CDR3 nucleotides are TGTGCCAGCACTTTACTAGCGGGAGCCGATACGCAGTATTTT.

In its sample, this clonotype was seen many times. This chain joins TRBV6-2 or TRBV6-3 and TRBJ1-4, with D possibly matching TRBD1 (5 bases). CDR3 size: 13 residues. V dropped 7 bases and J dropped 4 bases, with 10 bases sitting between them. Germline CDR1 is MNHEY and CDR2 is SVGEGT. CDR3 region: CASKRQGNEKLFF. The CDR3 region has the DNA TGTGCCAGCAAAAGGCAGGGTAATGAAAAACTGTTTTTT.

This clonotype was picked up many times. The V gene is TRBV12-3 or TRBV12-4, the J gene TRBJ2-3, with 7 positions matching TRBD1. With V trimmed by 4 bases and J by 4 bases, 17 bases remained unmatched. The CDR3 loop spans 18 amino acids. The CDR3 DNA reads TGTGCCAGCAGTTCTTATGCCCAGACCGGGACAGAGTCAGATACGCAGTATTTT. The encoded protein is CASSSYAQTGTESDTQYF.

The rearrangement links TRBV9 to TRBJ2-2, with 15 positions matching TRBD2. V was clipped by 0 bases and J by 5 bases; unmatched bases: 8. Germline CDR1 and CDR2: SGDLS and YYNGEE. This CDR3 is 19 amino acids long. The CDR3 here is CASSVAGLAGGPGTGELFF. DNA of the CDR3: TGTGCCAGCAGCGTAGCCGGACTAGCGGGAGGGCCAGGGACCGGGGAGCTGTTTTTT.

CDR3 coding DNA: TGTGCCAGCAGCCCCTCGGACAAGTACACTGAAGCTTTCTTT. It codes for CASSPSDKYTEAFF. The rearrangement uses TRBV9 and TRBJ1-1, with TRBD1 as a possible D gene (5 bases). Germline loops: CDR1 SGDLS, CDR2 YYNGEE. The CDR3 is made up of 14 amino acids. Trimming took 4 bases from V and 3 from J, leaving 13 bases between them.

The table lists this clonotype with a few counts. V and J are TRBV7-9 and TRBJ2-1, with D perhaps being TRBD1 or TRBD2 (7 bases each). The V end lost 3 bases, the J end lost 0 bases, and 21 bases lay between the germline ends. Germline loops: CDR1 SEHNR, CDR2 FQNEAQ (reference sequence). The CDR3 is 19 amino acids. CDR3 DNA sequence: TGTGCCAGCAGCTTCAGGGAGGGGGCAGGGCCAAGCTCCTACAATGAGCAGTTCTTC. Amino acids: CASSFREGAGPSSYNEQFF.

This clonotype was detected many times. This chain joins TRBV7-9 and TRBJ2-1; a possible D gene is TRBD2 (5 bases). This CDR3 has 16 amino acids. CDR1 SEHNR and CDR2 FQNEAQ come from the germline V gene (reference sequence). The V end was cut by 0 bases, the J end by 1 base, with 10 bases between. The CDR3: CASSLAGEGSYNEQFF. The CDR3 DNA is TGTGCCAGCAGCTTAGCGGGAGAAGGTTCCTACAATGAGCAGTTCTTC.

This clonotype was detected ten times or more. V gene TRBV12-3 or TRBV12-4 combines with J gene TRBJ1-5, with D unresolved. The CDR3 spans 16 residues. V lost 1 base to trimming and J lost 0 bases, with 10 bases between them. CDR3 loop: CASSLGPRDSNQPQHF. In nucleotides, the CDR3 is TGTGCCAGCAGTTTAGGGCCCCGGGATAGCAATCAGCCCCAGCATTTT.